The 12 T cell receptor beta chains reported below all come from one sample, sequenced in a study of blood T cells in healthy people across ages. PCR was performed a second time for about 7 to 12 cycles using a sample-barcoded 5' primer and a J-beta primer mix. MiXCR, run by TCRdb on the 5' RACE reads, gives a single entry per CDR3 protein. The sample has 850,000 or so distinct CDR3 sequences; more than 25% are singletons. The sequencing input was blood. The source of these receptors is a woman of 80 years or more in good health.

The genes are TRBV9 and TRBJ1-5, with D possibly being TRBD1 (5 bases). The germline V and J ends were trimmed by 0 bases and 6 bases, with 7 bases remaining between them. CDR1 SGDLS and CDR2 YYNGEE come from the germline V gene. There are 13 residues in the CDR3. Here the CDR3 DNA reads TGTGCCAGCAGCGTAGACGGGGGTCAGCCCCAGCATTTT. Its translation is CASSVDGGQPQHF. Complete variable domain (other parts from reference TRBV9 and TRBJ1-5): DSGVTQTPKHLITATGQRVTLRCSPRSGDLSVYWYQQSLDQGLQFLIQYYNGEERAKGNILERFSAQQFPDLHSELNLSSLELGDSALYFCASSVDGGQPQHFGDGTRLSIL.

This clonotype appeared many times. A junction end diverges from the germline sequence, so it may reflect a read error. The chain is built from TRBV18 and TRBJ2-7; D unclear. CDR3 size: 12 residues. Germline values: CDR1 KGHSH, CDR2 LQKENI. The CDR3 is CASSSDTYEQYF. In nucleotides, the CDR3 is TGCGCCAGCAGCTCTGACACCTACGAGCAGTACTTC. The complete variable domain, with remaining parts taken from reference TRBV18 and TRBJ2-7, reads NAGVMQNPRHLVRRRGQEARLRCSPMKGHSHVYWYRQLPEEGLKFMVYLQKENIIDESGMPKERFSAEFPKEGPSILRIQQVVRGDSAAYFCASSSDTYEQYFGPGTRLTVT.

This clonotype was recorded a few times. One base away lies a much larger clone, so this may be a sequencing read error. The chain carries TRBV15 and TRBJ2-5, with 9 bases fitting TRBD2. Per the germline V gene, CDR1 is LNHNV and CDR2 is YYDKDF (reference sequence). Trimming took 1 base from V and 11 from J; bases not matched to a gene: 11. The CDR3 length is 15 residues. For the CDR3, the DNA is TGTGCCACCAGCAGAGTAAGCGGGGGGATCAATGAGCAGTACTTC. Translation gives CATSRVSGGINEQYF. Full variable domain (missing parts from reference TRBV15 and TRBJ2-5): DAMVIQNPRYQVTQFGKPVTLSCSQTLNHNVMYWYQQKSSQAPKLLFHYYDKDFNNEADTPDNFQSRRPNTSFCFLDIRSPGLGDTAMYLCATSRVSGGINEQYFGPGTRLLVL.

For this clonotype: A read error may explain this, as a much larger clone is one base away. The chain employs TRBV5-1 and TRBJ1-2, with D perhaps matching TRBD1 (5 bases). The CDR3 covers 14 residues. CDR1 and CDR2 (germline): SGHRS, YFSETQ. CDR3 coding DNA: TGCGCCAGCCGCTTGGATGGACAAGCCTATGGCTACACCTTC. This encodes CASRLDGQAYGYTF. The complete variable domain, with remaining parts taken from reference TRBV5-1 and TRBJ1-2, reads KAGVTQTPRYLIKTRGQQVTLSCSPISGHRSVSWYQQTPGQGLQFLFEYFSETQRNKGNFPGRFSGRQFSNSRSEMNVSTLELGDSALYLCASRLDGQAYGYTFGSGTRLTVV.

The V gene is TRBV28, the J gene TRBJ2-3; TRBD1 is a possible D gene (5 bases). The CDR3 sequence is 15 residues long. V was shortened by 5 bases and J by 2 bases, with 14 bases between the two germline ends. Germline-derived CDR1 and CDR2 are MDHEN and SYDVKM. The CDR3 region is CASSPWSGPTDTQYF. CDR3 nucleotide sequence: TGTGCCAGCAGTCCATGGTCAGGGCCCACAGATACGCAGTATTTT.

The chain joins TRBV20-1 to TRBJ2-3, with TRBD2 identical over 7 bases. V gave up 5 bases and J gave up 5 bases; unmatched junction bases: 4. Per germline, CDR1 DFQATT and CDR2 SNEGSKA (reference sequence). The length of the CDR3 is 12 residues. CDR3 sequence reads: CSAGLVIDTQYF. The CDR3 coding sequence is TGCAGTGCTGGACTAGTGATAGATACGCAGTATTTT.

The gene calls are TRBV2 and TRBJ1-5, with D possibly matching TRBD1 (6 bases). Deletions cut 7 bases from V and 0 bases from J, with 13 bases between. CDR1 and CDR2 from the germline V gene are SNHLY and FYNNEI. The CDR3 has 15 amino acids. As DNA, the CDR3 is TGTGCCAGCAAGGGACAAACCCATAGCAATCAGCCCCAGCATTTT. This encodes CASKGQTHSNQPQHF.

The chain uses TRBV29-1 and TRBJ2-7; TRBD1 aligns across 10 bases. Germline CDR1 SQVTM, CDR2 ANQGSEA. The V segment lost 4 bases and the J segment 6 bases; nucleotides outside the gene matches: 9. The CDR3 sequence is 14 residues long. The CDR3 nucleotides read TGCAGCGTTGCCCGGGGGACAGGGGCGGGCGAGCAGTACTTC. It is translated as CSVARGTGAGEQYF.

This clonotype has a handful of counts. The CDR3 region is CASSSRPGTSGGGYQETQYF. CDR3 DNA: TGTGCCAGCAGCTCTAGACCTGGGACTAGCGGGGGGGGGTACCAAGAGACCCAGTACTTC. The chain has TRBV7-2 and TRBJ2-5; 16 bases fit TRBD2. Per germline, CDR1 SGHTA and CDR2 FQGNSA. The CDR3 spans 20 residues. The J segment lost 0 bases and the V segment lost 4 bases, leaving 11 bases of the junction unmatched.

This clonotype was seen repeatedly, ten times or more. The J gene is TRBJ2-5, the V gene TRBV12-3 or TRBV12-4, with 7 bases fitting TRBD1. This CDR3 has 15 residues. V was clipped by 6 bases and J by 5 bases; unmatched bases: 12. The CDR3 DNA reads TGTGCCAGCAGCCCCCCGACAGGGTCTTTTGAGACCCAGTACTTC. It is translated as CASSPPTGSFETQYF.

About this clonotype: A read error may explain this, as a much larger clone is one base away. As DNA, the CDR3 is TGTGCCACCAGTGTCGGACCTGGACGCTACACCTTC. Translation gives CATSVGPGRYTF. The chain links TRBV24-1 to TRBJ1-2; no clear D. The CDR3 spans 12 residues. Germline loops: CDR1 KGHDR, CDR2 SFDVKD. V was trimmed by 5 bases and J by 9 bases, leaving 12 bases between them.

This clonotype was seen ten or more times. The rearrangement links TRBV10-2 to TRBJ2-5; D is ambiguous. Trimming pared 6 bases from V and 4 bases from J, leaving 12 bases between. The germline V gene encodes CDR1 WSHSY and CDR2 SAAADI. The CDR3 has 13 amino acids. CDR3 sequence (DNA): TGCGCCAGCAGCGGAGCCTTGGGAGAGACCCAGTACTTC. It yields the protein CASSGALGETQYF.